The 27 T cell receptor beta chains below all came from one sample that was sequenced in a study of Ad26.COV2.S vaccination and SARS-CoV-2 variants. The treatment: around 19 received Ad26.COV2.S at low or high dose, single or two shots; 5 received placebo; per-sample allocation not given. Samples came from day 63 after the first vaccine or placebo injection. The method was immunoSEQ multiplex PCR; TCRdb's version includes in-frame clones alone and lacks a portion of them. Here the sample spans 350,000 to 450,000 clones, around 82% being singletons. Here the sequenced sample was peripheral blood, taken in a trial of Ad26.COV2.S vaccine versus placebo. The source is a person aged 18-65 years who received the Ad26.COV2.S COVID-19 vaccine or a placebo.

The chain couples TRBV19 to TRBJ2-7, with D unclear. The CDR3 covers 14 residues. V lost 3 bases and J 3 bases, leaving 12 bases between the germline ends. Germline CDR1 LNHDA, CDR2 SQIVND (reference sequence). DNA for the CDR3: TGTGCCAGTAGTATCGACGGTGGGAACTACGAGCAGTACTTC. It yields the protein CASSIDGGNYEQYF.

V usage is TRBV4-1 and J usage is TRBJ1-2; a weak D match, TRBD1 (6 bases). The CDR3 covers 15 residues. Germline V lookup: CDR1 MGHRA, CDR2 YSYEKL. Trimming stripped 6 bases from V and 2 bases from J, with 16 bases between. The CDR3 bases are TGCGCCAGCAGTCTCGGACAGAGCCTCAACTATGGCTACACCTTC. This sequence encodes CASSLGQSLNYGYTF.

The chain couples TRBV24-1 to TRBJ2-7; a weak D match, TRBD2 (6 bases). CDR3 size: 14 residues. Per germline, CDR1 KGHDR and CDR2 SFDVKD. V was clipped by 3 bases and J by 6 bases, with 14 bases between them. CDR3 nucleotides: TGTGCCACCAGTGATGGCACCCCCGGGGGCGAGCAGTACTTC. Translated: CATSDGTPGGEQYF.

The CDR3 loop is CASSAKGARPEQYF. CDR3 sequence (DNA): TGCGCCAGCAGTGCTAAGGGGGCGAGGCCCGAGCAGTACTTC. The chain carries TRBV10-2 and TRBJ2-7, with TRBD1 matching 7 bases. CDR1 and CDR2 from the germline V gene are WSHSY and SAAADI. V dropped 4 bases and J dropped 6; count of bases not matched to a gene: 9. This CDR3 has 14 residues.

This chain connects TRBV6-5 to TRBJ1-1; maybe TRBD1 (6 bases). Germline CDR1 reads MNHEY; CDR2 reads SVGAGI. CDR3 length: 13 amino acids. V lost 2 bases and J 4 bases, leaving 8 bases between the germline ends. The CDR3 bases are TGTGCCAGCAGTTACACAGGGCTCACTGAAGCTTTCTTT. Its protein is CASSYTGLTEAFF.

This clone was seen a few times. The V gene is TRBV9, the J gene TRBJ1-3; D gene unclear. Germline V gene sequence: CDR1 SGDLS, CDR2 YYNGEE. Trimming removed 6 bases at V and 0 bases at J, with 10 bases between. CDR3 length equals 14 residues. The CDR3 DNA follows: TGTGCCAGCACTGAGGGCCTCTCTGGAAACACCATATATTTT. Protein: CASTEGLSGNTIYF.

This sequence joins TRBV19 and TRBJ2-5, with D tentatively TRBD1 or TRBD2 (6 bases each). This CDR3 spans 13 amino acids. Per the germline V gene, CDR1 is LNHDA and CDR2 is SQIVND (reference sequence). Between the trimmed V and J ends, which lost 10 bases and 5 bases, there was a span of 17 bases. The CDR3 sequence: CATEWGAWETQYF. DNA for the CDR3: TGTGCCACGGAATGGGGGGCTTGGGAGACCCAGTACTTC.

The chain links TRBV3-1 (or the pseudogene TRBV3-2) to TRBJ1-4, with D possibly TRBD1 on 5 matching bases. The V end lost 1 base, the J end lost 7 bases, and 13 bases lay between the germline ends. The V gene's germline CDR1 is LGHDT and CDR2 YNNKEL (reference sequence). The CDR3 loop spans 15 amino acids. The CDR3 DNA sequence: TGTGCCAGCAGCCAAGTGAGGTCGAGGGGTGAAAAACTGTTTTTT. This codes for CASSQVRSRGEKLFF.

The chain couples TRBV19 to TRBJ2-2; TRBD1 aligns across 7 bases. CDR3 length: 14 amino acids. Germline V gives CDR1 LNHDA, CDR2 SQIVND (reference sequence). V dropped 5 bases and J dropped 6; count of bases not matched to a gene: 6. This CDR3 is CASSVTGRAGELFF. The CDR3 DNA is TGTGCCAGTAGTGTGACAGGGCGCGCCGGGGAGCTGTTTTTT.

As for this clone: Within the sample, other DNA sequences also encode this same CDR3. V usage is TRBV5-1 and J usage is TRBJ1-3, with TRBD1 matching over 7 bases. The J segment lost 2 bases and the V segment lost 1 base, leaving 0 bases of the junction unmatched. The CDR3 is 14 residues long. The germline V gene has CDR1 SGHRS and CDR2 YFSETQ. This CDR3 is CASSLQGAGNTIYF. The CDR3 DNA reads as TGCGCCAGCAGCTTGCAGGGGGCTGGAAACACCATATATTTT. Complete variable domain (other parts from reference TRBV5-1 and TRBJ1-3): KAGVTQTPRYLIKTRGQQVTLSCSPISGHRSVSWYQQTPGQGLQFLFEYFSETQRNKGNFPGRFSGRQFSNSRSEMNVSTLELGDSALYLCASSLQGAGNTIYFGEGSWLTVV.

V gene TRBV10-3 combines with J gene TRBJ2-7, with TRBD2 matching over 10 bases. Germline assignment: CDR1 ENHRY and CDR2 SYGVKD. This CDR3 has 13 amino acids. With 6 bases clipped from V and 6 bases from J, the junction kept 5 bases outside the gene matches. CDR3 region: CAISLAGAPEQYF. In nucleotides, the CDR3 is TGTGCCATCAGCCTAGCGGGGGCCCCCGAGCAGTACTTC.

The chain carries TRBV30 and TRBJ1-1; D might be TRBD1 (5 bases). Per the germline V gene, CDR1 is GTSNPN and CDR2 is SVGIG (reference sequence). The CDR3 extends over 14 amino acids. The V end lost 5 bases, the J end lost 0 bases, and 13 bases lay between the germline ends. The CDR3 spells CAWLKTGMNTEAFF. CDR3 nucleotide sequence: TGTGCCTGGTTGAAAACAGGCATGAACACTGAAGCTTTCTTT.

The rearrangement uses TRBV2 and TRBJ2-1; D gene unclear. Deletions cut 6 bases from V and 1 base from J, with 7 bases between. The V gene's germline CDR1 is SNHLY and CDR2 FYNNEI. The CDR3 is made up of 13 amino acids. CDR3 sequence reads: CASRGGSYNEQFF. The DNA for the CDR3 is TGTGCCAGCAGGGGCGGATCCTACAATGAGCAGTTCTTC.

The count of this clone is one. The chain has TRBV30 and TRBJ2-1; D is perhaps TRBD1 or TRBD2 (5 bases each). This CDR3 region has 15 residues. Deletions cut 5 bases from V and 3 bases from J, with 17 bases between. Germline lookup yields CDR1 GTSNPN and CDR2 SVGIG (reference sequence). The CDR3 is CAWDPGAGLYNEQFF. The CDR3, as DNA: TGTGCCTGGGACCCCGGGGCGGGCCTCTACAATGAGCAGTTCTTC.

The chain employs TRBV2 and TRBJ2-5, with 11 bases aligning to TRBD2. CDR1 and CDR2 from the germline V gene are SNHLY and FYNNEI. V trimming: 6 bases; J trimming: 0 bases; junction bases outside the gene matches: 6. The CDR3 sequence is 16 residues long. CDR3 protein: CASRGLAGGYQETQYF. In nucleotides, the CDR3 is TGTGCCAGCAGGGGGCTAGCGGGAGGATACCAAGAGACCCAGTACTTC.

The sample holds one count of this clone. The V and J genes are TRBV7-2 and TRBJ1-3; D gene ambiguous. V shed 8 bases and J shed 2 bases, with 19 bases lying between them. This CDR3 contains 16 residues. Looked up from germline, CDR1 is SGHTA and CDR2 is FQGNSA. The CDR3 nucleotides are TGTGCCAGCTCCATCAGGTTAAGTCTGCCTGGAAACACCATATATTTT. Residues: CASSIRLSLPGNTIYF.

This clone was seen more than once but under ten times. The chain carries TRBV6-5 and TRBJ1-6; 10 nucleotides match TRBD1. Germline values: CDR1 MNHEY, CDR2 SVGAGI. CDR3 size: 14 residues. The J segment lost 6 bases and the V segment lost 8 bases, leaving 4 bases of the junction unmatched. CDR3 sequence: CASLRDRGNSPLHF. The CDR3, as DNA: TGTGCCAGCCTCCGGGACAGGGGTAATTCACCCCTCCACTTT.

The J gene is TRBJ2-7, the V gene TRBV7-9; D perhaps matches TRBD1 (6 bases). The CDR3 is made up of 18 amino acids. V lost 0 bases to trimming and J lost 2 bases, with 20 bases between them. Germline lookup yields CDR1 SEHNR and CDR2 FQNEAQ (reference sequence). CDR3 nucleotides: TGTGCCAGCAGCTTAGCTCTTGTCCGGGACAAAATTACCTACGAGCAGTACTTC. This codes for CASSLALVRDKITYEQYF.

The chain links TRBV7-2 to TRBJ2-5, with TRBD2 matching over 8 bases. CDR3 size: 16 residues. Losses at the gene ends were 5 bases for V and 1 base for J; bases not matched to a gene: 9. Germline V gene lookup returns CDR1 SGHTA and CDR2 FQGNSA. The CDR3 DNA follows: TGTGCCAGCAGCCATTACCGGGGGGGTTCCCAAGAGACCCAGTACTTC. It codes for CASSHYRGGSQETQYF.

The chain is built from TRBV11-2 and TRBJ1-4; 7 bases line up with TRBD1. The length of the CDR3 is 16 residues. CDR1 is SGHAT, CDR2 FQNNGV, per germline. J was trimmed by 8 bases and V by 1 base; bases with no gene match: 10. The CDR3 DNA reads TGTGCCAGCAGCTTAGGAGGGGGCGGTGTGGAAGAAAAACTGTTTTTT. Residues: CASSLGGGGVEEKLFF.

The genes are TRBV5-1 and TRBJ1-1; 7 nucleotides align to TRBD1. In germline, CDR1 is SGHRS, CDR2 YFSETQ. Trimming at V came to 2 bases and at J to 5 bases, leaving 6 bases not matched to a gene. The CDR3 has 14 residues. The CDR3 sequence is CASSLVQGRTEAFF. In DNA, the CDR3 is TGCGCCAGCAGCTTAGTACAGGGGCGGACTGAAGCTTTCTTT.

The chain employs TRBV6-5 and TRBJ2-5; D is possibly TRBD2 (5 bases). The CDR3 loop spans 12 amino acids. Trimming took 6 bases from V and 5 from J, leaving 10 bases between them. Germline CDR1 is MNHEY and CDR2 is SVGAGI. The CDR3: CASSPGKETQYF. The CDR3 bases are TGTGCCAGCAGCCCCGGGAAGGAGACCCAGTACTTC.

This chain connects TRBV11-2 to TRBJ1-2, with TRBD1 identical over 7 bases. After removal of 5 bases from V and 0 bases from J, the junction contained 6 bases not matched to a gene. The CDR3 length is 15 residues. From germline, CDR1 is SGHAT and CDR2 FQNNGV. For the CDR3, the DNA is TGTGCCAGCAGCAAAGGGGACAGCCCTAACTATGGCTACACCTTC. Protein: CASSKGDSPNYGYTF. The whole variable domain, remainder taken from reference TRBV11-2 and TRBJ1-2, is EAGVAQSPRYKIIEKRQSVAFWCNPISGHATLYWYQQILGQGPKLLIQFQNNGVVDDSQLPKDRFSAERLKGVDSTLKIQPAKLEDSAVYLCASSKGDSPNYGYTFGSGTRLTVV.

The V call is TRBV18, the J call TRBJ1-1, with 7 bases lining up with TRBD1. With 2 bases clipped from V and 5 bases from J, the junction kept 8 bases outside the gene matches. The CDR3 contains 15 residues. Germline assignment: CDR1 KGHSH and CDR2 LQKENI. This CDR3 reads CASSPSRDRRTEAFF. CDR3 sequence (DNA): TGTGCCAGCTCACCATCTAGGGACAGAAGGACTGAAGCTTTCTTT. Complete variable domain (other parts from reference TRBV18 and TRBJ1-1): NAGVMQNPRHLVRRRGQEARLRCSPMKGHSHVYWYRQLPEEGLKFMVYLQKENIIDESGMPKERFSAEFPKEGPSILRIQQVVRGDSAAYFCASSPSRDRRTEAFFGQGTRLTVV.

This chain links TRBV19 with TRBJ2-7; D is tentatively TRBD1 or TRBD2 (7 bases each). Germline loops: CDR1 LNHDA, CDR2 SQIVND (reference sequence). CDR3 length: 14 residues. With 7 bases removed from V and 1 base from J, the gap between germline ends came to 14 bases. For the CDR3, the DNA is TGTGCCAGTAATGGGCAGGGGGGGTCCTACGAGCAGTACTTC. Protein product: CASNGQGGSYEQYF.

The V call is TRBV10-2, the J call TRBJ2-4; possible D gene TRBD1, 5 bases. CDR1 WSHSY and CDR2 SAAADI come from the germline V gene. The V end was cut by 6 bases, the J end by 8 bases, with 14 bases between. The CDR3 loop spans 13 amino acids. The CDR3 sequence is CASRDTSRDIQYF. The CDR3 nucleotides are TGCGCCAGCAGGGACACCTCCAGAGACATTCAGTACTTC.

The rearrangement uses TRBV6-1 and TRBJ2-2; 7 bases line up with TRBD2. The CDR3 loop spans 15 amino acids. Germline V lookup: CDR1 MNHNS, CDR2 SASEGT. Trimming at V came to 2 bases and at J to 2 bases, leaving 2 bases not matched to a gene. The CDR3 DNA is TGTGCCAGCAGTGAATCGGGGGGAAACACCGGGGAGCTGTTTTTT. As protein: CASSESGGNTGELFF.